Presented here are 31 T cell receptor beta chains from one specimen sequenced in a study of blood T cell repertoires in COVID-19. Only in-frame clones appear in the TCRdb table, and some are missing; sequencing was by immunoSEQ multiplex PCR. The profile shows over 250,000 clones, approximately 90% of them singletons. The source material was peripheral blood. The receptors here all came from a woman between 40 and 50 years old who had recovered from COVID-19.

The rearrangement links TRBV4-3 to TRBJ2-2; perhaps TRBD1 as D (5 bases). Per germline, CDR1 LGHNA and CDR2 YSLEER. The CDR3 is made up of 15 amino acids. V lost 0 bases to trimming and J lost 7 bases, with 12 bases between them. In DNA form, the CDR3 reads TGCGCCAGCAGCCAAGATGGGGCCCGGAACGGGGAGCTGTTTTTT. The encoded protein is CASSQDGARNGELFF.

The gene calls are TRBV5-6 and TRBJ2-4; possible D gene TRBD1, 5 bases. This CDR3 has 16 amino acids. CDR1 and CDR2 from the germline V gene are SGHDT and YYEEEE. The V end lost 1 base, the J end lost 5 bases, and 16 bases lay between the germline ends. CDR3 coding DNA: TGTGCCAGCAGCTTGTGGGCAGGGCTTCTTGAAAACATTCAGTACTTC. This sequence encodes CASSLWAGLLENIQYF.

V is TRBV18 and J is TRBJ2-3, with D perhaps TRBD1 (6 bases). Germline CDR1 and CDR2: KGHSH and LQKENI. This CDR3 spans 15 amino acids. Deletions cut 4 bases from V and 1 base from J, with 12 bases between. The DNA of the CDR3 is TGTGCCAGCTCACTCGAACAGGGTCGCACAGATACGCAGTATTTT. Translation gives CASSLEQGRTDTQYF.

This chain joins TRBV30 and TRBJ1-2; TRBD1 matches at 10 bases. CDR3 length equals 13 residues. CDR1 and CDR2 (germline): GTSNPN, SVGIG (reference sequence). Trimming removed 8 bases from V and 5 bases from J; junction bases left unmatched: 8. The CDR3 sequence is CAGPGQGPYGYTF. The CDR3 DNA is TGTGCCGGACCGGGACAGGGGCCGTATGGCTACACCTTC.

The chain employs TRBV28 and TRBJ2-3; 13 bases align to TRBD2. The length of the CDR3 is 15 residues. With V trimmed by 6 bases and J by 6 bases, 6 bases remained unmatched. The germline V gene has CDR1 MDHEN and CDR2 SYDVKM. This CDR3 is CASSLGTSGMDTQYF. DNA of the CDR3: TGTGCCAGCAGCCTAGGGACTAGCGGGATGGATACGCAGTATTTT.

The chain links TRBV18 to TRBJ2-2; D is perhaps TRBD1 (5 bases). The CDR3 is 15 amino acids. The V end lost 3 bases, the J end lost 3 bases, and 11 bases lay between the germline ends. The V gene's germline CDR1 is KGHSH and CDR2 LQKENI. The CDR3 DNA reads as TGTGCCAGCTCACCGACTGACAGCCACACCGGGGAGCTGTTTTTT. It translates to CASSPTDSHTGELFF.

CDR3 sequence: CASSPGGHQPQHF. CDR3 nucleotides: TGTGCCAGCAGTCCCGGCGGCCATCAGCCCCAGCATTTT. The chain is built from TRBV6-5 and TRBJ1-5; D unresolved. The CDR3 has 13 amino acids. Germline CDR1 MNHEY, CDR2 SVGAGI. Trimming took off 5 bases at V and 5 bases at J, with 10 bases between the two ends.

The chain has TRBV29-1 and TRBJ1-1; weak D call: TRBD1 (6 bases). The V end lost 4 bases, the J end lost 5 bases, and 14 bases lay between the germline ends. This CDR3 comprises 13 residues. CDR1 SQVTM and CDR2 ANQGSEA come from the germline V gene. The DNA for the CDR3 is TGCAGCGTTGCAACCACAGGGCGAACTGAAGCTTTCTTT. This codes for CSVATTGRTEAFF.

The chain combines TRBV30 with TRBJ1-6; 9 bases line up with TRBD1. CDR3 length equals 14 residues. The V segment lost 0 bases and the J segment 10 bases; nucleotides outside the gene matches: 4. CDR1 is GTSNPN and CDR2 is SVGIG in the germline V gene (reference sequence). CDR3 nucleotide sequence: TGTGCCTGGAGTGTGGGACAGGGTCGGTCACCCCTCCACTTT. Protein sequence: CAWSVGQGRSPLHF. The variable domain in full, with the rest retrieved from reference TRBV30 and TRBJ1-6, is SQTIHQWPATLVQPVGSPLSLECTVEGTSNPNLYWYRQAAGRGLQLLFYSVGIGQISSEVPQNLSASRPQDRQFILSSKKLLLSDSGFYLCAWSVGQGRSPLHFGNGTRLTVT.

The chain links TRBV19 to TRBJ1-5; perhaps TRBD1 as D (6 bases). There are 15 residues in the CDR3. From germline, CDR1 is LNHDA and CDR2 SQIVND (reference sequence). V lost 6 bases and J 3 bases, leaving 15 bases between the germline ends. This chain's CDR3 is CASSPTGPLNQPQHF. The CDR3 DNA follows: TGTGCCAGTAGCCCGACAGGCCCCCTCAATCAGCCCCAGCATTTT.

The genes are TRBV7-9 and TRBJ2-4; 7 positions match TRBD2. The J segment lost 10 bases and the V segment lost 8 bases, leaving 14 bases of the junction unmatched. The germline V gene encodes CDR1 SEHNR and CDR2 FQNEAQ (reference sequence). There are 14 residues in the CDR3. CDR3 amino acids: CASASWAGVGIQYF. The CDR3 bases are TGTGCCAGCGCAAGTTGGGCGGGAGTTGGGATTCAGTACTTC.

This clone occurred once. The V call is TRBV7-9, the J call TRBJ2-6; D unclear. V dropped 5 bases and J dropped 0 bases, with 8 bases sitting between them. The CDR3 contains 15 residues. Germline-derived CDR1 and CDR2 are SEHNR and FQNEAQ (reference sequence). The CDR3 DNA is TGTGCCAGCAGCCCAGACTTCTCTGGGGCCAACGTCCTGACTTTC. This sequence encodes CASSPDFSGANVLTF.

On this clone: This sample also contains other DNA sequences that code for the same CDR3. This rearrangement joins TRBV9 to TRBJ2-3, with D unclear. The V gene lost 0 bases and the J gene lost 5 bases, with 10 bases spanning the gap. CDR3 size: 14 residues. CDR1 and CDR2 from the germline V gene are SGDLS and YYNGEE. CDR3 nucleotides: TGTGCCAGCAGCGTAGGTCCCTCGGGAGATACGCAGTATTTT. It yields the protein CASSVGPSGDTQYF. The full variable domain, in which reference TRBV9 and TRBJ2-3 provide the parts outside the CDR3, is DSGVTQTPKHLITATGQRVTLRCSPRSGDLSVYWYQQSLDQGLQFLIQYYNGEERAKGNILERFSAQQFPDLHSELNLSSLELGDSALYFCASSVGPSGDTQYFGPGTRLTVL.

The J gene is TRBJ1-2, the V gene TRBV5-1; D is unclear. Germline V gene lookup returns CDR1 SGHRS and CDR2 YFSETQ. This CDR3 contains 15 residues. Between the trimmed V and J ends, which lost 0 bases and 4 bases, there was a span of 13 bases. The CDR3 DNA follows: TGCGCCAGCAGCTTGGGTGGGCCGTCCGGCTATGGCTACACCTTC. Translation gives CASSLGGPSGYGYTF.

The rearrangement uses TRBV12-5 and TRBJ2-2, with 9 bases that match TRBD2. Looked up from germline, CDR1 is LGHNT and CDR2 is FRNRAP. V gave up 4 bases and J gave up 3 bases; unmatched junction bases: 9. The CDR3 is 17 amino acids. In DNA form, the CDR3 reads TGTGCTAGTGGTTCCGACCCACTAGCGGGCGACACCGGGGAGCTGTTTTTT. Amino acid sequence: CASGSDPLAGDTGELFF.

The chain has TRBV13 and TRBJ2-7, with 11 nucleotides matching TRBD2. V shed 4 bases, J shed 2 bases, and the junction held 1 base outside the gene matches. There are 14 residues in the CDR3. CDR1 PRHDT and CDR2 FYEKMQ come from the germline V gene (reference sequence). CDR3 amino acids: CASSSGLAAYEQYF. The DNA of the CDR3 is TGTGCCAGCAGCTCGGGACTAGCGGCCTACGAGCAGTACTTC.

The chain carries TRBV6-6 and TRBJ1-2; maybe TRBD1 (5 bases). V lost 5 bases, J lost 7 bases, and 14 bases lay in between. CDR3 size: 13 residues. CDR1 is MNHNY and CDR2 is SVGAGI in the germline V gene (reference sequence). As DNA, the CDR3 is TGTGCCAGCAGTCCCGGGGGGGTTGGTGGCTACACCTTC. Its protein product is CASSPGGVGGYTF.

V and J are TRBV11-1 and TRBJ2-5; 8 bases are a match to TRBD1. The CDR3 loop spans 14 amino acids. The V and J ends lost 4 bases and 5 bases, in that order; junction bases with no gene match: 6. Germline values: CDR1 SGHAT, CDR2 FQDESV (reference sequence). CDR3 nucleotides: TGTGCCAGCAGCTCCCGACAGGGGCGGGAGACCCAGTACTTC. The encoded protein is CASSSRQGRETQYF.

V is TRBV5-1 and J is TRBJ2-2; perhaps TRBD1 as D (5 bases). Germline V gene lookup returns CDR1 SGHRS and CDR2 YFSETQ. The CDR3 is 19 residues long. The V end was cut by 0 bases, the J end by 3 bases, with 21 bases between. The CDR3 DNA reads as TGCGCCAGCAGCTTGGCGGTAGCTGGTTTTGGGGCCCACACCGGGGAGCTGTTTTTT. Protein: CASSLAVAGFGAHTGELFF.

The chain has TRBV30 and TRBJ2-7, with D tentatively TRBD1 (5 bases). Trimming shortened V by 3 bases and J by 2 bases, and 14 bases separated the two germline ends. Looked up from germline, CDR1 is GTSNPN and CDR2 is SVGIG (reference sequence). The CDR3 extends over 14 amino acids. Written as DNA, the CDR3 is TGTGCCTGGAGGGACACTCGGCTTCCCTACGAGCAGTACTTC. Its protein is CAWRDTRLPYEQYF.

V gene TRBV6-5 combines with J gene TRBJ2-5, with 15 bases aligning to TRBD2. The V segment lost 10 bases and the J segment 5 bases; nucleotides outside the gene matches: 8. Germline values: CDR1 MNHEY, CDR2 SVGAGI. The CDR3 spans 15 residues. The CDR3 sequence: CATRTSGRAGETQYF. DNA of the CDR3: TGTGCCACCAGGACTAGCGGGAGGGCCGGGGAGACCCAGTACTTC.

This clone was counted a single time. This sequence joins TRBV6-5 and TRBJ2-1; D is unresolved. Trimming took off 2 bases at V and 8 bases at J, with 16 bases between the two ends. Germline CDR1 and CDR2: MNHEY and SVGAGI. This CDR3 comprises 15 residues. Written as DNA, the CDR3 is TGTGCCAGCAGTTACCGGGTCCCCCCGGCGGATGAGCAGTTCTTC. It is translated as CASSYRVPPADEQFF.

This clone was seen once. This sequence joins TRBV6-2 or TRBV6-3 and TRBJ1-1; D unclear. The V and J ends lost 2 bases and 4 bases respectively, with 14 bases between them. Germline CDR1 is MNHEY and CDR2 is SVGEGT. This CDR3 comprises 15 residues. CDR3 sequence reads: CASSYGGLRGTEAFF. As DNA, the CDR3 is TGTGCCAGCAGTTACGGTGGCCTTCGGGGCACTGAAGCTTTCTTT.

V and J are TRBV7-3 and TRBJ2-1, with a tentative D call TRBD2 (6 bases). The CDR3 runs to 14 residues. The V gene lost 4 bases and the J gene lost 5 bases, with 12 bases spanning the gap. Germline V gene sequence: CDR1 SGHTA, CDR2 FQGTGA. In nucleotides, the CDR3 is TGTGCCAGCAGCTGGCCGGGAGTCCACAATGAGCAGTTCTTC. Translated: CASSWPGVHNEQFF.

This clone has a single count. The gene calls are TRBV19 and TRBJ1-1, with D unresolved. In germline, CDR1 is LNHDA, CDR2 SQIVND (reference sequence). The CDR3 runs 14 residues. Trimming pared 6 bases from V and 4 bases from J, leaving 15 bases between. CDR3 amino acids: CASSLARGFTEAFF. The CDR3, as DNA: TGTGCCAGTAGCCTCGCCCGGGGTTTCACTGAAGCTTTCTTT.

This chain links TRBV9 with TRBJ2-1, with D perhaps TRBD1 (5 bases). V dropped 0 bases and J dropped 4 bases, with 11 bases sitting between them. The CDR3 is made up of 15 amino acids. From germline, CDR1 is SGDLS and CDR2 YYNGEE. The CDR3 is CASSVEGLGYNEQFF. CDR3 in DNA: TGTGCCAGCAGCGTAGAGGGGCTGGGGTACAATGAGCAGTTCTTC.

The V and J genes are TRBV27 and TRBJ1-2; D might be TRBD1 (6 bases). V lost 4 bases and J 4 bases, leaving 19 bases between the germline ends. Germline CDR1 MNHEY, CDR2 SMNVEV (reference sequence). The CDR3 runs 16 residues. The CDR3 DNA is TGTGCCAGCAGTTCGGGGACAAACATGTGGAGCTATGGCTACACCTTC. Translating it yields CASSSGTNMWSYGYTF.

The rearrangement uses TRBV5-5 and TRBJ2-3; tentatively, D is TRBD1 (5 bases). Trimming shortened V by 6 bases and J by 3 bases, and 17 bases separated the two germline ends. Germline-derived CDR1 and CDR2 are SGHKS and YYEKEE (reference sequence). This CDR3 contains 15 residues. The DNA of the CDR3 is TGTGCCAGCACCTGGGGCAGGCTTGTTACAGATACGCAGTATTTT. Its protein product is CASTWGRLVTDTQYF.

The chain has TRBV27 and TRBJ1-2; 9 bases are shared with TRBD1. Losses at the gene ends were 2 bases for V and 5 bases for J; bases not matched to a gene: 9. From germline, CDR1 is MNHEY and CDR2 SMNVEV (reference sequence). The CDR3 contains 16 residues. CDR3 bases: TGTGCCAGCAGTTTAGGTCCCGGGACAGGGAGGTATGGCTACACCTTC. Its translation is CASSLGPGTGRYGYTF.

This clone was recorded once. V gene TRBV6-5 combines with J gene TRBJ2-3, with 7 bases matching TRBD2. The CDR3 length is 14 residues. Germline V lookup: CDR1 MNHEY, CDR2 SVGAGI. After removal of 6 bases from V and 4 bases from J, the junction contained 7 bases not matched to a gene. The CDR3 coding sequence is TGTGCCAGCAGCTGGACTAGACGGTCAGATACGCAGTATTTT. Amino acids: CASSWTRRSDTQYF.

CDR3 region: CATSRDRWLGGDYPPGETQYF. The CDR3 nucleotides read TGTGCCACCAGCAGAGATCGGTGGTTGGGGGGGGACTACCCCCCAGGAGAGACCCAGTACTTC. V is TRBV15 and J is TRBJ2-5; 7 bases are a match to TRBD2. Germline-derived CDR1 and CDR2 are LNHNV and YYDKDF (reference sequence). With 0 bases clipped from V and 4 bases from J, the junction kept 23 bases outside the gene matches. There are 21 residues in the CDR3.